The clone carrying this TCR beta chain was counted only a few times. Its target is not known. The sample comes from a study of T cells after yellow fever vaccination. Researchers made TCR cDNA using 5'RACE template switching, and this step added a universal primer site and UMIs. MiXCR was run by TCRdb on the 5' RACE reads, yielding one entry per CDR3 protein. This table has tens of thousands of distinct CDR3 sequences, more than 5.5% appearing once. Study results and limitations: Shared CD4/CD8 clonotypes were a small share, likely from convergent recombination. Abundant bulk-population clonotypes could contaminate the FACS-sorted repertoires. The secondary response was weaker, and its peak arrived faster, on day 5 versus 15.

The germline gives CDR1 MGHRA, CDR2 YSYEKL. V lost 1 base to trimming and J lost 3 bases, with 13 bases between them. This CDR3 is 16 amino acids long. The sample consisted of CD8+ T cells sorted from PBMCs, taken 5 days after the first yellow fever vaccination. This receptor was taken from a man between 18 and 29 years old who received the YFV17D yellow fever vaccine. This chain links TRBV4-1 with TRBJ2-4; tentative D call: TRBD2 (5 bases). The CDR3 region is CASSQAPGFVKNIQYF. The CDR3 region has the DNA TGCGCCAGCAGCCAAGCTCCGGGGTTTGTCAAAAACATTCAGTACTTC.